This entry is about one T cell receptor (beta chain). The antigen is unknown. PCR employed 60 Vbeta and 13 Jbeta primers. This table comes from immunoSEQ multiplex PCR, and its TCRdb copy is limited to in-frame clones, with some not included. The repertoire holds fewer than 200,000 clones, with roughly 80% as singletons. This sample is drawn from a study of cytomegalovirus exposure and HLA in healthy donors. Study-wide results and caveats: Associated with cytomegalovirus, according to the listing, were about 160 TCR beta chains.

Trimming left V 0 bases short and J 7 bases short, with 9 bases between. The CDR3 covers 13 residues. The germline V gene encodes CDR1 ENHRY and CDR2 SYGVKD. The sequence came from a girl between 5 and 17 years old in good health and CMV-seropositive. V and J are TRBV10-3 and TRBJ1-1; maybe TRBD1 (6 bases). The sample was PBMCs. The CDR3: CAISESSTGEAFF. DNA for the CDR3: TGTGCCATCAGTGAGTCCTCGACAGGTGAAGCTTTCTTT.